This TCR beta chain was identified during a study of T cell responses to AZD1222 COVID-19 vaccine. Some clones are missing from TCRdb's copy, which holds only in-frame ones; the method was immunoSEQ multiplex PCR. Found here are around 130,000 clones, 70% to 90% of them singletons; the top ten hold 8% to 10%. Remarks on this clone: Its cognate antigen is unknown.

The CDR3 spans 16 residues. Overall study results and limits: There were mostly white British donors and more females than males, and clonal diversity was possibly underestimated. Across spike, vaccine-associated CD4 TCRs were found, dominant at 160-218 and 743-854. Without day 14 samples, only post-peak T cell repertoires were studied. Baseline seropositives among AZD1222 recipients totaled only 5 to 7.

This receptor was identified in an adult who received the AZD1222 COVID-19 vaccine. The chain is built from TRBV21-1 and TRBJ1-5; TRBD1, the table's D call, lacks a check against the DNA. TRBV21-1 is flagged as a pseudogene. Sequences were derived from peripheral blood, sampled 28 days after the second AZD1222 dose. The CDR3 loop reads CASSKQGRPSNQPQHF. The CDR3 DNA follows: TGTGCCAGCAGCAAGCAGGGTCGGCCCTCCAATCAGCCCCAGCATTTT.